One and the same sample provided the 5 T cell receptor beta chains below, sequenced in a study of blood T cell repertoires in COVID-19. Sequencing used immunoSEQ multiplex PCR; TCRdb keeps in-frame clones, though not all of them. The data contain 300,000 to 350,000 clones, 65% to 90% of them singletons. Sequencing used PBMCs or T cells enriched from blood (not recorded which). These receptors originate from a woman aged 40 to 50 with acute COVID-19.

The CDR3 is CASSYGAGGDWETQYF. The CDR3 DNA reads as TGTGCCAGCAGCTATGGGGCAGGGGGAGACTGGGAGACCCAGTACTTC. The chain combines TRBV7-6 with TRBJ2-5; the match to TRBD1 covers 7 bases. Per the germline V gene, CDR1 is SGHVS and CDR2 is FNYEAQ. The V gene end was trimmed by 4 bases and the J gene end by 5 bases; junction bases not matched to a gene: 13. The CDR3 runs to 16 residues.

This chain joins TRBV7-8 and TRBJ2-1, with D tentatively TRBD2 (6 bases). The germline CDR1 and CDR2 sequences are SGHVS and FQNEAQ. CDR3 size: 16 residues. Trimming stripped 2 bases from V and 3 bases from J, with 14 bases between. The CDR3 is CASSLRVASDYNEQFF. The CDR3 bases are TGTGCCAGCAGCTTAAGGGTGGCTAGCGACTACAATGAGCAGTTCTTC.

This sequence joins TRBV2 and TRBJ2-1; 9 bases are shared with TRBD2. Germline V gene sequence: CDR1 SNHLY, CDR2 FYNNEI. Trimming took 7 bases from V and 7 from J; bases not matched to a gene: 20. The CDR3 length is 18 residues. The CDR3 loop reads CASTPGLALLGTRNEQFF. The CDR3 DNA sequence: TGTGCCAGCACTCCGGGACTAGCCCTATTGGGAACTCGGAATGAGCAGTTCTTC.

The chain is built from TRBV28 and TRBJ2-2; 11 bases fit TRBD1. From germline, CDR1 is MDHEN and CDR2 SYDVKM. This CDR3 is 15 amino acids long. V shed 4 bases and J 7 bases; nucleotides not matched to a gene: 5. CDR3 amino acids: CASSYGQGANGELFF. In DNA, the CDR3 is TGTGCCAGCAGTTATGGACAGGGGGCTAACGGGGAGCTGTTTTTT.

The chain couples TRBV6-1 to TRBJ1-1, with D possibly being TRBD1 (5 bases). Trimming removed 1 base at V and 9 bases at J, with 6 bases between. This CDR3 has 11 residues. The germline gives CDR1 MNHNS, CDR2 SASEGT. The CDR3: CASSEGQKAFF. The CDR3 DNA is TGTGCCAGCAGTGAAGGACAGAAAGCTTTCTTT.